Below, 9 T cell receptor beta chains from the same sample are listed, as sequenced in a study of T cell responses to AZD1222 COVID-19 vaccine. Clones were read by immunoSEQ multiplex PCR, and TCRdb kept only the in-frame ones, dropping some. This table holds roughly 180,000 clones, 85% to 90% found once. Specimen: peripheral blood, collected on day 0 of AZD1222 vaccination. The origin of the receptors is an adult in good health.

This clone was observed once. At the DNA level, this CDR3 is encoded by other sequences in the same sample as well. The chain links TRBV5-1 to TRBJ2-7, with a tentative D call TRBD2 (6 bases). Trimming took 0 bases from V and 0 from J, leaving 7 bases between them. The CDR3 runs 14 residues. Germline CDR1 and CDR2: SGHRS and YFSETQ. The CDR3 loop is CASSLGDSSYEQYF. The CDR3 region has the DNA TGCGCCAGCAGCTTGGGGGACTCCTCCTACGAGCAGTACTTC.

The chain uses TRBV30 and TRBJ2-3; D may be TRBD2 (6 bases). The CDR3 is 14 amino acids. Germline CDR1 reads GTSNPN; CDR2 reads SVGIG (reference sequence). V gave up 3 bases and J gave up 4 bases, with 14 bases separating them. This chain's CDR3 is CAWRPLSSADTQYF. The DNA for the CDR3 is TGTGCCTGGAGGCCTCTTTCTAGCGCAGATACGCAGTATTTT.

This clone appeared a few times. The chain links TRBV2 to TRBJ1-2; 11 bases fit TRBD1. The CDR3 is made up of 16 amino acids. Unmatched junction bases numbered 13, after V lost 5 bases and J lost 8 bases. Germline-derived CDR1 and CDR2 are SNHLY and FYNNEI. The CDR3 sequence is CASSTTRTGGVLGYTF. In DNA, the CDR3 is TGTGCCAGCAGTACCACTCGGACAGGGGGCGTATTGGGCTACACCTTC.

The genes are TRBV7-6 and TRBJ2-7; 8 bases map to TRBD2. The CDR3 is made up of 15 amino acids. Looked up from germline, CDR1 is SGHVS and CDR2 is FNYEAQ. V trimming: 5 bases; J trimming: 0 bases; junction bases outside the gene matches: 6. This chain's CDR3 is CASSPSGTSSYEQYF. As DNA, the CDR3 is TGTGCCAGCAGCCCTAGTGGGACTAGCTCCTACGAGCAGTACTTC.

The chain links TRBV12-3 or TRBV12-4 to TRBJ1-1; perhaps TRBD1 as D (6 bases). The CDR3 covers 13 residues. Trimming left V 6 bases short and J 4 bases short, with 12 bases between. CDR3 DNA sequence: TGTGCCAGCAGCCCAGGACAGACCACTGAAGCTTTCTTT. Its protein is CASSPGQTTEAFF.

This clone is a singleton in its sample. The chain joins TRBV18 to TRBJ2-7; D unclear. This CDR3 has 13 amino acids. Per the germline V gene, CDR1 is KGHSH and CDR2 is LQKENI. V was pared by 0 bases and J by 5 bases, with 8 bases between. The CDR3 bases are TGTGCCAGCTCACCACCCTCGGGTAACGAGCAGTACTTC. Its protein product is CASSPPSGNEQYF.

This clone showed up just once. V is TRBV18 and J is TRBJ1-2, with 8 bases fitting TRBD1. The V gene's germline CDR1 is KGHSH and CDR2 LQKENI. V lost 3 bases, J lost 4 bases, and 4 bases stayed unmatched. This CDR3 comprises 14 residues. The CDR3 DNA is TGTGCCAGCTCACCCTCGACAGGGGCCTATGGCTACACCTTC. Residues: CASSPSTGAYGYTF.

The V call is TRBV7-6, the J call TRBJ2-7; D may match TRBD1 or TRBD2 (6 bases each). The CDR3 length is 14 residues. Germline-derived CDR1 and CDR2 are SGHVS and FNYEAQ. V was clipped by 7 bases and J by 5 bases, with 18 bases between them. The CDR3 loop reads CASNPGGRVNEQYF. CDR3 coding DNA: TGTGCCAGCAATCCCGGGGGCAGGGTGAACGAGCAGTACTTC.

The chain uses TRBV7-9 and TRBJ1-5, with 7 bases aligning to TRBD1. CDR3 size: 14 residues. Unmatched junction bases numbered 7, after V lost 5 bases and J lost 6 bases. Germline assignment: CDR1 SEHNR and CDR2 FQNEAQ (reference sequence). Written as DNA, the CDR3 is TGTGCCAGCAGCGCCACAGGGGATGGTCAGCCCCAGCATTTT. Its protein is CASSATGDGQPQHF.